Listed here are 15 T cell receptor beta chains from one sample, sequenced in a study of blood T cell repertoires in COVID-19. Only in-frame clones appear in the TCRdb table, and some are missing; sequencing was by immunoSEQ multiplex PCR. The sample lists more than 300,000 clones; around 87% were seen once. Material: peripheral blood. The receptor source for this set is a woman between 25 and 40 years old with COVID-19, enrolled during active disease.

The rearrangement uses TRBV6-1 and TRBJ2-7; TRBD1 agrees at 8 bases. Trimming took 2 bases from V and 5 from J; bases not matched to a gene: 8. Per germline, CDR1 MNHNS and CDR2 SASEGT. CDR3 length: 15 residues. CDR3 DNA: TGTGCCAGCAGTGAAAAGACAGGGGAGGCGGACGAGCAGTACTTC. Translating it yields CASSEKTGEADEQYF.

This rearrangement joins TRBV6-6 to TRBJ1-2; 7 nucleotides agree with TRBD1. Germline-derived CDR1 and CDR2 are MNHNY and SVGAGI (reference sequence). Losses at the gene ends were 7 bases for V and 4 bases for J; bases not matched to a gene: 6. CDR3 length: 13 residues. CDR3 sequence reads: CASTSTGLYGYTF. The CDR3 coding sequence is TGTGCCAGCACCTCGACAGGGCTCTATGGCTACACCTTC.

The CDR3 sequence: CASSPSEAENYGYTF. The CDR3 DNA is TGTGCCAGCAGCCCATCCGAGGCAGAGAACTATGGCTACACCTTC. The chain carries TRBV4-2 and TRBJ1-2; D is unclear. Trimming removed 4 bases at V and 2 bases at J, with 14 bases between. The CDR3 has 15 residues. Looked up from germline, CDR1 is LGHNA and CDR2 is YNFKEQ.

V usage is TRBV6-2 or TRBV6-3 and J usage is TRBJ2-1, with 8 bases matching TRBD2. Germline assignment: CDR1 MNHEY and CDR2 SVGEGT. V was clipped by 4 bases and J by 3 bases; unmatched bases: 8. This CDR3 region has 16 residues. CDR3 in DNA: TGTGCCAGCAGTTTTCAAGCGGGAGCCTTCTACAATGAGCAGTTCTTC. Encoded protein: CASSFQAGAFYNEQFF.

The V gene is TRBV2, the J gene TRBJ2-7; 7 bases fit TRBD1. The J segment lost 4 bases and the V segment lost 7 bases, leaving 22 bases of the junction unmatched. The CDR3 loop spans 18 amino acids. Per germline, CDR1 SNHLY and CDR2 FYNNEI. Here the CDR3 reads CASMLNRGQNPSPYEQYF. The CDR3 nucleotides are TGTGCCAGCATGCTCAACAGGGGCCAAAACCCTTCCCCATACGAGCAGTACTTC.

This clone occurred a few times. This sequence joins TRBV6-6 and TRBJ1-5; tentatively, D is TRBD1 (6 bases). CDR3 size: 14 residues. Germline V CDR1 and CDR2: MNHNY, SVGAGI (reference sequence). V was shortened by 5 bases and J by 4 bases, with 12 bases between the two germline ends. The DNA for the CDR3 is TGTGCCAGCAGTCAGGACAGAAGTAATCAGCCCCAGCATTTT. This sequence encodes CASSQDRSNQPQHF.

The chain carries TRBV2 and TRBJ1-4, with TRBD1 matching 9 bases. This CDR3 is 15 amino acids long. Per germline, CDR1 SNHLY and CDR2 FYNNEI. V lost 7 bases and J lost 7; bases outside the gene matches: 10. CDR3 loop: CASTENRGRGEKLFF. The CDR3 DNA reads TGTGCCAGCACCGAGAACAGGGGGCGAGGTGAAAAACTGTTTTTT.

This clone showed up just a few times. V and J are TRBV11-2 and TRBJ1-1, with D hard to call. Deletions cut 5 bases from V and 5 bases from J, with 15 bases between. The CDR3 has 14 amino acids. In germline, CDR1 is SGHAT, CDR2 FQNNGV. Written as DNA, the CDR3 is TGTGCCAGCAGCCTCCGAGAGGGAAAGACTGAAGCTTTCTTT. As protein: CASSLREGKTEAFF.

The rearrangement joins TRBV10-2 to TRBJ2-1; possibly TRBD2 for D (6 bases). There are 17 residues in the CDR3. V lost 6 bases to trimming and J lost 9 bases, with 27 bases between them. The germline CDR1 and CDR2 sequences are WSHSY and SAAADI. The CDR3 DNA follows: TGCGCCAGCAGGTCTGGCGCTAGCGCCCGGGTGGGCGGTGAGCAGTTCTTC. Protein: CASRSGASARVGGEQFF.

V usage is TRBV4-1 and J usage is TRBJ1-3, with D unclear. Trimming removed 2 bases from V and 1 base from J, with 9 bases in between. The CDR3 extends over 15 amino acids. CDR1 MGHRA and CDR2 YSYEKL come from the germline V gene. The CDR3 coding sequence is TGCGCCAGCAGCCAAACCGGACTTTCTGGAAACACCATATATTTT. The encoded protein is CASSQTGLSGNTIYF.

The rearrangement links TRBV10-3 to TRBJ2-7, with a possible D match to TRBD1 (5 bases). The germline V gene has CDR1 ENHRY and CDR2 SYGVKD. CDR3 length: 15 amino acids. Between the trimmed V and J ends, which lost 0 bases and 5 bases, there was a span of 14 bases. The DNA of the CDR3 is TGTGCCATCAGTGAGTCGAATGGGCAGGGCAACGAGCAGTACTTC. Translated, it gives CAISESNGQGNEQYF.

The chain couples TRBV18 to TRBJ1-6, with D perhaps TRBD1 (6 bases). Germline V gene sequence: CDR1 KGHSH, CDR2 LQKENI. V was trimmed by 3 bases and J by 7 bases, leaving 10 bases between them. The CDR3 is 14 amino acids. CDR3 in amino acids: CASSPKTGNSPLHF. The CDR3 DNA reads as TGTGCCAGCTCACCGAAGACAGGCAATTCACCCCTCCACTTT.

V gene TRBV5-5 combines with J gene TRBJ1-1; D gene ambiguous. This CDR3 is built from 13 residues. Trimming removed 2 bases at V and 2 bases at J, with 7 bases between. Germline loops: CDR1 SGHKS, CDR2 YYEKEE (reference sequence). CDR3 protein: CASSFASNTEAFF. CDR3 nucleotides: TGTGCCAGCAGCTTTGCCAGTAACACTGAAGCTTTCTTT.

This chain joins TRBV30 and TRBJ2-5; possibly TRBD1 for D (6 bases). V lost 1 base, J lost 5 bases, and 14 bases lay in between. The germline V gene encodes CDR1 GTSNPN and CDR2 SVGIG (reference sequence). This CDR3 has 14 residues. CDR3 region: CAWSGGPSLETQYF. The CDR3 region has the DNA TGTGCCTGGAGTGGGGGGCCTAGCTTGGAGACCCAGTACTTC.

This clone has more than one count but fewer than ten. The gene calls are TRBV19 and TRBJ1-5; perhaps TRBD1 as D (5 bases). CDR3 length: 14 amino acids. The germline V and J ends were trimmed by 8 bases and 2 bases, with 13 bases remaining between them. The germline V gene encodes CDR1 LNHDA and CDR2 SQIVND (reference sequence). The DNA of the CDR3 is TGTGCCAGTCATAACCCGGGGGGCAATCAGCCCCAGCATTTT. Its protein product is CASHNPGGNQPQHF. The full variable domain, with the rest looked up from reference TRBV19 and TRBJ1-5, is DGGITQSPKYLFRKEGQNVTLSCEQNLNHDAMYWYRQDPGQGLRLIYYSQIVNDFQKGDIAEGYSVSREKKESFPLTVTSAQKNPTAFYLCASHNPGGNQPQHFGDGTRLSIL.